This T cell receptor (beta chain) derives from a study of brain T cells in children with intractable seizures. Noted time point: blood from clinic visit 5 months post-surgery; TSC patient then seizure free. The sequenced cases were selected for having the highest brain T cell transcript signatures. CDR1 is SGHNT, CDR2 YYREEE, per germline (reference sequence). V lost 4 bases and J lost 1, with 11 bases in between. The CDR3 spans 14 residues. Here immunoSEQ multiplex PCR was the method, and the copy in TCRdb shows in-frame clones only, minus some. Among about 340,000 clones listed, over 90% were seen once.

The J gene is TRBJ1-1, the V gene TRBV5-4; D not certain. This TCR was recovered from a boy under two years old with tuberous sclerosis and intractable seizures. The input for sequencing was peripheral blood, taken less than 6 months after surgery. CDR3: CASSHDIENTEAFF. In nucleotides, the CDR3 is TGTGCCAGCAGCCACGACATAGAGAACACTGAAGCTTTCTTT.